Below, 8 T cell receptor beta chains from the same sample are listed, as sequenced in a study of T cell repertoires in cytomegalovirus infection. TCRdb re-called the reads with MiXCR, one entry per CDR3 protein. The table has under 600,000 distinct CDR3 sequences, about 17% seen once. The sequenced sample consisted of CD8+ T cells from PBMCs. These receptors came from a human donor in good health (CMV status not recorded). Some clones in this sample may be carry-over from other donors' samples.

This clonotype was counted at least ten times. The V and J genes are TRBV7-8 and TRBJ2-2; unclear D gene. V lost 5 bases and J 0 bases, leaving 10 bases between the germline ends. In germline, CDR1 is SGHVS, CDR2 FQNEAQ. CDR3 length: 15 residues. The CDR3 nucleotides are TGTGCCAGCAGCCTGACACTTTCGAACACCGGGGAGCTGTTTTTT. It codes for CASSLTLSNTGELFF.

This clonotype was picked up many times. The gene calls are TRBV7-9 and TRBJ2-1; 8 bases are a match to TRBD2. This CDR3 region has 16 residues. From germline, CDR1 is SEHNR and CDR2 FQNEAQ (reference sequence). J gave up 3 bases and V 5 bases, and 9 bases lay outside the gene matches. DNA of the CDR3: TGTGCCAGCAGCCCAACCTCGGGGGGGGTCTACAATGAGCAGTTCTTC. Translated: CASSPTSGGVYNEQFF.

This clonotype has ten or more counts. V usage is TRBV29-1 and J usage is TRBJ1-2, with 12 nucleotides matching TRBD1. Trimming took 4 bases from V and 6 from J; bases not matched to a gene: 6. The germline V gene has CDR1 SQVTM and CDR2 ANQGSEA. The CDR3 consists of 14 residues. The CDR3 coding sequence is TGCAGCGTTGGGCCGGGACAGGGGGCAAATGGCTACACCTTC. It encodes CSVGPGQGANGYTF.

This clonotype was found a few times. The J gene is TRBJ2-6, the V gene TRBV28; D is ambiguous. The germline CDR1 and CDR2 sequences are MDHEN and SYDVKM. This CDR3 has 14 residues. Between the trimmed V and J ends, which lost 8 bases and 1 base, there was a span of 9 bases. CDR3 residues: CASERFSGANVLTF. CDR3 DNA sequence: TGTGCCAGCGAAAGGTTTTCTGGGGCCAACGTCCTGACTTTC.

This rearrangement joins TRBV4-1 to TRBJ2-3; TRBD2 is a possible D gene (5 bases). Trimming took off 3 bases at V and 4 bases at J, with 8 bases between the two ends. The CDR3 contains 13 residues. Germline assignment: CDR1 MGHRA and CDR2 YSYEKL. This chain's CDR3 is CASSHSEADTQYF. The CDR3 nucleotides are TGCGCCAGCAGCCATTCGGAGGCAGATACGCAGTATTTT.

This clonotype was recorded at least ten times. The rearrangement links TRBV12-3 or TRBV12-4 to TRBJ2-5, with D unresolved. The CDR3 consists of 14 residues. V lost 2 bases to trimming and J lost 2 bases, with 9 bases between them. The CDR3: CASSLSRSQETQYF. For the CDR3, the DNA is TGTGCCAGCAGTTTATCTCGGTCTCAAGAGACCCAGTACTTC.

The CDR3 bases are TGTGCCAGCAGCGTAGGGGAGGATCCTGAGCAGTTCTTC. The encoded protein is CASSVGEDPEQFF. The chain is built from TRBV9 and TRBJ2-1; TRBD2 is a possible D gene (6 bases). The V gene lost 0 bases and the J gene lost 9 bases, with 10 bases spanning the gap. Germline CDR1 and CDR2: SGDLS and YYNGEE. This CDR3 has 13 amino acids.

The chain has TRBV5-5 and TRBJ1-5; possibly TRBD1 for D (6 bases). Trimming stripped 2 bases from V and 2 bases from J, with 11 bases between. The CDR3 is 15 amino acids. Germline V CDR1 and CDR2: SGHKS, YYEKEE (reference sequence). The DNA of the CDR3 is TGTGCCAGCAGCTTCAGGGGAAAGGGCAATCAGCCCCAGCATTTT. Protein sequence: CASSFRGKGNQPQHF.